This TCR beta chain was sequenced in a study of cytomegalovirus exposure and HLA in healthy donors. Study at large: One earlier analysis, a look at 180 million or so T cells, found some 110 million unique TCR beta sequences. Findings of the study overall: Most of the CMV-associated TCR beta chains (in a later analysis) appeared to be HLA-restricted. Researchers reported in a later analysis that a missense DCLRE1C variant was tied to TCR beta V- and J-gene trimming.

A multiplex PCR was run with 60 Vbeta primers and 13 Jbeta primers. Assay: immunoSEQ multiplex PCR; the TCRdb copy retains only in-frame clones and omits some. Recorded for this sample: approximately 68,000 clones. Trimming at V came to 0 bases and at J to 2 bases, leaving 6 bases not matched to a gene. The germline CDR1 and CDR2 sequences are LGHNA and YSLEER. CDR3 length: 16 amino acids. Notes on this clone: As yet, its antigen is unknown.

Each donor was healthy, and each was a bone marrow donor. Sequences were obtained from PBMCs. This sequence was found in a female donor in good health and CMV-seropositive. The chain employs TRBV4-3 and TRBJ2-7, with 8 bases matching TRBD1. CDR3 protein: CASSQDGRTGPYEQYF. In DNA form, the CDR3 reads TGCGCCAGCAGCCAAGATGGTCGGACAGGGCCCTACGAGCAGTACTTC.